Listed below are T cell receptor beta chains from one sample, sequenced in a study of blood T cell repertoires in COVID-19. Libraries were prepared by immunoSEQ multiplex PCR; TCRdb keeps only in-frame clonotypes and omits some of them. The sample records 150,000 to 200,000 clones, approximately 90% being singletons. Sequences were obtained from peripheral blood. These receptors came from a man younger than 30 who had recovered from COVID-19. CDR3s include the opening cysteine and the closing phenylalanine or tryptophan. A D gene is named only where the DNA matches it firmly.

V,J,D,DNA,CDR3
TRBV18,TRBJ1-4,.,TGTGCCAGCTCACCTGCGGGGGAAAAACTGTTTTTT,CASSPAGEKLFF
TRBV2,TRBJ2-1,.,TGTGCCAGCAAGAGGACTGTCAATGAGCAGTTCTTC,CASKRTVNEQFF
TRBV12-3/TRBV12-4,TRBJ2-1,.,TGTGCCAGCAGTTTGAACAAGCAGTTCTTC,CASSLNKQFF
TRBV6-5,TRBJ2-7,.,TGTGCCAGCAGAACCTACTACGAGCAGTACTTC,CASRTYYEQYF
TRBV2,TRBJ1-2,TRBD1,TGTGCCAGTAGGGGGCAGGGGGCGCTTATCACCTTC,CASRGQGALITF
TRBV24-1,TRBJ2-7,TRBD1,TGTGCCACCAGTGAAACAGGGGGTCCCCTCTACGAGCAGTACTTC,CATSETGGPLYEQYF
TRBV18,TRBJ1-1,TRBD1,TGTGCCAGCTCACGAACAGGGGACAAGGGTGAAGCTTTCTTT,CASSRTGDKGEAFF
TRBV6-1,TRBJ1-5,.,TGTGCCAGCAGTGACCGGGACTCAAGTAGCAATCAGCCCCAGCATTTT,CASSDRDSSSNQPQHF
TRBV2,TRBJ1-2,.,TGTGCCAGCAGGCCGGGGGTGGGCTATGGCTACACCTTC,CASRPGVGYGYTF
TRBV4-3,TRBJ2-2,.,TGCGCCAGCAGCCAAGATCTGGCAGGCGCGAACACCGGGGAGCTGTTTTTT,CASSQDLAGANTGELFF
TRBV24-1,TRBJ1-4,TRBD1,TGTGCCACCAGTGAGAACGGACAGGGTCCGTCTAATGAAAAACTGTTTTTT,CATSENGQGPSNEKLFF
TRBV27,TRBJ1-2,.,TGTGCCAGCAGTCCTGGCATTCCGGGTGGCTACACCTTC,CASSPGIPGGYTF
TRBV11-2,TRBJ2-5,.,TGTGCCAGCAGCTTAGATGGTTCTAAAGAAGAGACCCAGTACTTC,CASSLDGSKEETQYF